The clone carrying this T cell receptor (beta chain) was seen only a few times. The source of the sample is a study of blood T cell repertoires in COVID-19. Study background: Acute and convalescent COVID-19 specimens originated in the United States, Italy and Spain.

Those who participated ranged in age from about 18 to 95 years and resided in about two dozen US areas. Cohorts were assigned according to the clinical history that participants reported. Assay used: immunoSEQ multiplex PCR; TCRdb lists only in-frame clones, some missing. The sample includes approximately 210,000 clones, roughly three quarters of them seen just once. The sequenced material came from PBMCs or T cells enriched from blood (not recorded which). The clonotype comes from a woman aged 45-65 years with acute COVID-19.

CDR3 sequence: CASSSPGTGVYGYGYTF. Written as DNA, the CDR3 is TGTGCCAGCAGCTCACCGGGGACAGGGGTTTATGGCTATGGCTACACCTTC. The V gene is TRBV5-6, the J gene TRBJ1-2; 10 nucleotides agree with TRBD1. Germline values: CDR1 SGHDT, CDR2 YYEEEE. With V trimmed by 3 bases and J by 4 bases, 12 bases remained unmatched. The CDR3 extends over 17 amino acids.